Following are 6 T cell receptor beta chains from one sample sequenced in a study of cytomegalovirus exposure and HLA in healthy donors. The table came from immunoSEQ multiplex PCR; TCRdb's copy has only in-frame clones and leaves some out. The data hold about 66,000 clones, with about 97% observed a single time. The sample comprised PBMCs. All receptors come from a woman aged 18-35 years in good health and CMV-seropositive.

This chain uses TRBV28 with TRBJ2-7; 8 bases match TRBD1. J was trimmed by 2 bases and V by 8 bases; bases with no gene match: 5. CDR3 length equals 13 residues. Germline V gives CDR1 MDHEN, CDR2 SYDVKM. As DNA, the CDR3 is TGTGCCAGCGGCAGGGGGCCCGCCTACGAGCAGTACTTC. Its protein is CASGRGPAYEQYF.

The rearrangement links TRBV10-3 to TRBJ2-1; D not certain. Germline loops: CDR1 ENHRY, CDR2 SYGVKD. CDR3 size: 16 residues. The germline V and J ends were trimmed by 7 bases and 0 bases, with 16 bases remaining between them. CDR3 nucleotides: TGTGCCATCACCCTAGATGACCTAAGCTCCTACAATGAGCAGTTCTTC. This gives the protein CAITLDDLSSYNEQFF.

The chain combines TRBV2 with TRBJ2-3; 8 bases fit TRBD2. The CDR3 runs to 18 residues. Per germline, CDR1 SNHLY and CDR2 FYNNEI. Trimming cost V 0 bases and J 4 bases; bases outside gene matches: 12. The DNA of the CDR3 is TGTGCCAGCAGTGAAGCGCGTGGCGGACTAGCTTCGGCAGATACGCAGTATTTT. Translation: CASSEARGGLASADTQYF.

The V and J genes are TRBV14 and TRBJ1-2, with unresolved D. V was pared by 0 bases and J by 5 bases, with 10 bases between. The germline gives CDR1 SGHDN, CDR2 FVKESK. This CDR3 spans 14 amino acids. This chain's CDR3 is CASSQDLRGYGYTF. The DNA for the CDR3 is TGTGCCAGCAGCCAAGATCTCCGGGGATATGGCTACACCTTC.

The gene calls are TRBV29-1 and TRBJ2-1; maybe TRBD2 (6 bases). This CDR3 is 14 amino acids long. CDR1 and CDR2 from the germline V gene are SQVTM and ANQGSEA. Trimming removed 4 bases at V and 1 base at J, with 11 bases between. DNA of the CDR3: TGCAGCGTTGCTCCTAGCGTATCCTACAATGAGCAGTTCTTC. This codes for CSVAPSVSYNEQFF.

This clone has only one observation. The chain combines TRBV28 with TRBJ1-3; D not certain. This CDR3 region has 16 residues. Trimming shortened V by 4 bases and J by 0 bases, and 13 bases separated the two germline ends. CDR1 and CDR2 from the germline V gene are MDHEN and SYDVKM. The CDR3 region has the DNA TGTGCCAGCAGTTCGGTCTTCCGAGGCTCTGGAAACACCATATATTTT. Translated, it gives CASSSVFRGSGNTIYF.